Detailed here is one TCR beta chain. Its antigen is not known. This sample was taken from a study of OX40 agonist ivuxolimab in advanced cancers. Study summary: The dose of intravenous ivuxolimab that patients received every 2 weeks ranged from 0.01 to 10 mg/kg.

Profiling relied on immunoSEQ multiplex PCR, and the TCRdb table lists in-frame clones only, not all of them. Among fewer than 120,000 clones listed, around 90% were seen once. Study-wide results and caveats: Low normalized T-cell clonal expansion also characterized some of the nonresponders.

The sequences come from CD4+ or CD8+ T cells sorted from blood, collected in a trial of the OX40 agonist ivuxolimab. This receptor was obtained from an adult with an advanced solid tumor such as melanoma, head and neck, liver or kidney cancer.

CDR3 sequence (DNA): TGTGCCAGCAGCTTAACAGCTGACCACGAGCAGTACTTC. Its protein is CASSLTADHEQYF. This chain links TRBV7-9 with TRBJ2-7; D remains ambiguous. Per germline, CDR1 SEHNR and CDR2 FQNEAQ (reference sequence). Trimming took off 2 bases at V and 5 bases at J, with 10 bases between the two ends. The CDR3 consists of 13 residues. The full variable domain, completed using reference TRBV7-9 and TRBJ2-7, is DTGVSQNPRHKITKRGQNVTFRCDPISEHNRLYWYRQTLGQGPEFLTYFQNEAQLEKSRLLSDRFSAERPKGSFSTLEIQRTEQGDSAMYLCASSLTADHEQYFGPGTRLTVT.